The 27 T cell receptor beta chains given below trace back to one sample, sequenced in a study of vaccination and CD4 T cells after COVID-19 (dated by TCRdb to 2022 to 2024). The treatment or condition label corresponds to: approximately nine-day PBMC culture with coronavirus spike peptide pools or control peptides (ViraFEST assay). Libraries were built with PCR. Sequenced on an Illumina iSeq 100. At the Johns Hopkins FTIC core, DNA from the cultured CD4+ T cells underwent TCR sequencing with the Oncomine TCR Beta short-read assay. TCRdb reanalyzed the raw reads on its own, using fastp at Q25 for trimming and MiXCR for clone calling, and kept in-frame beta chains. One record per CDR3 amino acid sequence lists the most common genes and DNA. Recorded for this sample are under 20,000 distinct CDR3 sequences; around three fifths of them occurred a single time. More than 9.5% of the sample is taken by the ten largest.

Their antigens are not known. Material for sequencing was CD4+ T cells from blood, cultured in vitro. All receptors derive from a human donor who had recovered from COVID-19.

The count of this clonotype is one. The chain links TRBV7-7 to TRBJ2-2; D is perhaps TRBD2 (6 bases). Trimming stripped 4 bases from V and 6 bases from J, with 18 bases between. CDR1 and CDR2 from the germline V gene are SSHAT and FNYEAQ (reference sequence). This CDR3 is 16 amino acids long. CDR3 sequence: CASSYHTGEVPGELFF. The CDR3 coding sequence is TGTGCCAGCAGCTATCATACCGGGGAGGTGCCCGGGGAGCTGTTTTTT.

This rearrangement joins TRBV7-9 to TRBJ2-1; 11 positions agree with TRBD2. The CDR3 contains 17 residues. V lost 5 bases and J lost 4; bases outside the gene matches: 10. In germline, CDR1 is SEHNR, CDR2 FQNEAQ (reference sequence). This CDR3 reads CASSRRLAGNAYNEQFF. CDR3 bases: TGTGCCAGCAGCCGCAGACTAGCGGGAAATGCGTACAATGAGCAGTTCTTC.

This clonotype occurred a few times. The gene calls are TRBV7-2 and TRBJ2-7; unclear D gene. The CDR3 covers 13 residues. The ends were cut back, 2 bases at V and 1 base at J, with 6 bases in the middle. Germline V gene data show CDR1 as SGHTA and CDR2 as FQGNSA. In DNA, the CDR3 is TGTGCCAGCAGCTTACCCCAATCCTACGAGCAGTACTTC. The encoded protein is CASSLPQSYEQYF.

The gene calls are TRBV24-1 and TRBJ2-3, with D unclear. The CDR3 sequence is 16 residues long. CDR1 is KGHDR, CDR2 SFDVKD, per germline. Trimming took 1 base from V and 0 from J, leaving 10 bases between them. The CDR3 sequence is CATSDFSAASTDTQYF. CDR3 nucleotides: TGTGCCACCAGTGATTTTTCAGCCGCTAGCACAGATACGCAGTATTTT.

This clonotype was observed once. The chain has TRBV11-3 and TRBJ2-2; D might be TRBD2 (6 bases). Trimming took 6 bases from V and 6 from J, leaving 14 bases between them. Germline-derived CDR1 and CDR2 are SGHNT and YENEEA. This CDR3 has 14 amino acids. CDR3 DNA: TGTGCCAGCAGGGAGGGAGGAGGCCCCGGGGAGCTGTTTTTT. It is translated as CASREGGGPGELFF.

V and J are TRBV2 and TRBJ2-5; tentative D call: TRBD1 (5 bases). Per the germline V gene, CDR1 is SNHLY and CDR2 is FYNNEI. The CDR3 spans 17 residues. V was pared by 2 bases and J by 5 bases, with 21 bases between. The CDR3 DNA follows: TGTGCCAGCAGTGAAAGGGCCTTGGGGCAGGGAATTGAGACCCAGTACTTC. Translation: CASSERALGQGIETQYF.

This clonotype was seen only a few times. The chain carries TRBV10-2 and TRBJ1-1; D not certain. The CDR3 is 13 residues long. With 4 bases removed from V and 4 bases from J, the gap between germline ends came to 10 bases. The V gene's germline CDR1 is WSHSY and CDR2 SAAADI. The DNA for the CDR3 is TGCGCCAGCAGTGTCAGTGAGGGCACTGAAGCTTTCTTT. This codes for CASSVSEGTEAFF.

This clonotype was counted between two and nine times. The V call is TRBV20-1, the J call TRBJ1-2; TRBD1 might be the D (5 bases). CDR3 length: 13 amino acids. Germline V gene lookup returns CDR1 DFQATT and CDR2 SNEGSKA (reference sequence). V lost 3 bases to trimming and J lost 6 bases, with 14 bases between them. In nucleotides, the CDR3 is TGCAGTGCTAGGAAGACAGCCACCGATGGCTACACCTTC. It yields the protein CSARKTATDGYTF.

This clonotype appeared a few times. This chain links TRBV6-1 with TRBJ1-2, with TRBD1 matching 10 bases. This CDR3 has 16 residues. Trimming took 6 bases from V and 3 from J; bases not matched to a gene: 10. Per the germline V gene, CDR1 is MNHNS and CDR2 is SASEGT. This chain's CDR3 is CASSRQGAPSHYGYTF. Here the CDR3 DNA reads TGTGCCAGCAGCAGACAGGGGGCCCCATCCCACTATGGCTACACCTTC.

V gene TRBV5-1 combines with J gene TRBJ2-5, with TRBD2 identical over 7 bases. This CDR3 is 16 amino acids long. V was pared by 4 bases and J by 2 bases, with 11 bases of the junction left unmatched. The germline V gene has CDR1 SGHRS and CDR2 YFSETQ. The CDR3 coding sequence is TGCGCCAGCAGCAAATTCATAGCGGGCAATCAAGAGACCCAGTACTTC. Translated: CASSKFIAGNQETQYF.

The V gene is TRBV7-2, the J gene TRBJ1-4; the D is unclear. The V end was cut by 0 bases, the J end by 5 bases, with 16 bases between. Germline values: CDR1 SGHTA, CDR2 FQGNSA. This CDR3 has 17 residues. The DNA for the CDR3 is TGTGCCAGCAGCTTAGCGTTGCGGGTTGGAGGGAATGAAAAACTGTTTTTT. Its translation: CASSLALRVGGNEKLFF. The whole variable domain, remainder taken from reference TRBV7-2 and TRBJ1-4, is GAGVSQSPSNKVTEKGKDVELRCDPISGHTALYWYRQSLGQGLEFLIYFQGNSAPDKSGLPSDRFSAERTGGSVSTLTIQRTQQEDSAVYLCASSLALRVGGNEKLFFGSGTQLSVL.

The rearrangement joins TRBV12-3 or TRBV12-4 to TRBJ2-5; unclear D gene. The CDR3 has 13 amino acids. V was pared by 5 bases and J by 5 bases, with 12 bases between. DNA for the CDR3: TGTGCCAGCAGTCCGGGCAGGCGGGAGACCCAGTACTTC. Encoded protein: CASSPGRRETQYF.

The V call is TRBV27, the J call TRBJ1-5, with D possibly being TRBD1 (5 bases). This CDR3 contains 13 residues. Germline V gene lookup returns CDR1 MNHEY and CDR2 SMNVEV (reference sequence). V lost 10 bases and J 5 bases, leaving 15 bases between the germline ends. This CDR3 is CAITRVRHQPQHF. CDR3 in DNA: TGTGCCATCACCAGGGTCCGCCATCAGCCCCAGCATTTT.

Only a few counts were recorded for this clonotype. V and J are TRBV21-1 and TRBJ1-6. TRBV21-1 is termed a pseudogene. This CDR3 has 14 residues. In nucleotides, the CDR3 is TGTGCCAGCAGCCCTGGGAGCCCTAAGCTCCCCCTCCACTTT. Translation gives CASSPGSPKLPLHF.

This clonotype appeared once. The chain has TRBV19 and TRBJ2-4; D uncertain. Germline CDR1 reads LNHDA; CDR2 reads SQIVND (reference sequence). The CDR3 length is 13 residues. V was shortened by 3 bases and J by 6 bases, with 9 bases between the two germline ends. DNA of the CDR3: TGTGCCAGTAGTATCTCCAGCTTAAACATTCAGTACTTC. Translated: CASSISSLNIQYF.

The sample holds a few counts of this clonotype. The rearrangement joins TRBV27 to TRBJ1-5, with D perhaps TRBD1 (6 bases). Trimming removed 6 bases from V and 3 bases from J, with 15 bases in between. Germline-derived CDR1 and CDR2 are MNHEY and SMNVEV (reference sequence). The CDR3 is 15 residues long. The CDR3 sequence: CASRGLQGPNQPQHF. The CDR3 bases are TGTGCCAGCAGGGGCCTACAGGGTCCCAATCAGCCCCAGCATTTT.

The chain has TRBV6-1 and TRBJ2-2; tentatively, D is TRBD1 (5 bases). The CDR3 spans 14 residues. Germline CDR1 reads MNHNS; CDR2 reads SASEGT. The V end was cut by 6 bases, the J end by 4 bases, with 12 bases between. DNA for the CDR3: TGTGCCAGCAGGTTGGACACCTCCACCGGGGAGCTGTTTTTT. Protein sequence: CASRLDTSTGELFF.

The chain employs TRBV7-2 and TRBJ1-2, with D hard to call. The CDR3 spans 13 residues. Germline loops: CDR1 SGHTA, CDR2 FQGNSA. Trimming removed 3 bases at V and 1 base at J, with 6 bases between. CDR3 amino acids: CASSLDLNYGYTF. In nucleotides, the CDR3 is TGTGCCAGCAGCTTGGACCTTAACTATGGCTACACCTTC.

This chain links TRBV6-1 with TRBJ2-1; 9 nucleotides align to TRBD1. Looked up from germline, CDR1 is MNHNS and CDR2 is SASEGT. The CDR3 totals 14 residues. Trimming at V came to 6 bases and at J to 6 bases, leaving 6 bases not matched to a gene. The CDR3 sequence: CASRSGQGINEQFF. The CDR3 nucleotides read TGTGCCAGCAGATCCGGACAGGGGATCAATGAGCAGTTCTTC.

The chain links TRBV10-2 to TRBJ1-5; a possible D gene is TRBD1 (6 bases). CDR1 and CDR2 from the germline V gene are WSHSY and SAAADI. V lost 4 bases and J 5 bases, leaving 12 bases between the germline ends. The CDR3 spans 14 residues. The CDR3 sequence is CASSAQGLDQPQHF. CDR3 in DNA: TGCGCCAGCAGTGCGCAGGGGTTGGATCAGCCCCAGCATTTT.

For the CDR3, the DNA is TGTGCCTGGACCGGCGGGGGGGATGGCTACACCTTC. Translating it yields CAWTGGGDGYTF. The chain recombines TRBV30 with TRBJ1-2, with D perhaps TRBD1 (5 bases). The CDR3 runs to 12 residues. In germline, CDR1 is GTSNPN, CDR2 SVGIG (reference sequence). V lost 4 bases to trimming and J lost 6 bases, with 12 bases between them.

The rearrangement links TRBV24-1 to TRBJ2-1, with D perhaps TRBD1 or TRBD2 (5 bases each). With 4 bases removed from V and 3 bases from J, the gap between germline ends came to 9 bases. The CDR3 is made up of 14 amino acids. Germline V gene data show CDR1 as KGHDR and CDR2 as SFDVKD. The CDR3 loop is CATSDSGGYNEQFF. The CDR3 bases are TGTGCCACCAGTGACTCTGGGGGCTACAATGAGCAGTTCTTC.

By share of the sample, this clonotype is large. V is TRBV27 and J is TRBJ2-5; 9 bases match TRBD2. The junction had 8 bases not matched to a gene; V was cut back by 4 bases and J by 2 bases. The CDR3 has 16 residues. Germline CDR1 and CDR2: MNHEY and SMNVEV (reference sequence). CDR3 loop: CASSSLGREGQETQYF. The CDR3, as DNA: TGTGCCAGCAGTTCCCTAGGGCGGGAGGGTCAAGAGACCCAGTACTTC.

The chain links TRBV28 to TRBJ2-3, with D possibly TRBD2 on 5 matching bases. The CDR3 is 17 residues long. V was pared by 3 bases and J by 3 bases, with 19 bases between. Per germline, CDR1 MDHEN and CDR2 SYDVKM. The CDR3 DNA sequence: TGTGCCAGCAGTTTGTTAGCGCAAAACCTGGGGACAGATACGCAGTATTTT. This sequence encodes CASSLLAQNLGTDTQYF.

This chain connects TRBV28 to TRBJ1-2; 7 nucleotides line up with TRBD1. Germline CDR1 reads MDHEN; CDR2 reads SYDVKM. This CDR3 region has 15 residues. Trimming removed 8 bases from V and 7 bases from J; junction bases left unmatched: 16. In DNA, the CDR3 is TGTGCCAGCTGCCCTCCCCCACAGGGGCTGGTTGGCTACACCTTC. Protein product: CASCPPPQGLVGYTF.

This clonotype has more than one count but fewer than ten. CDR3 in amino acids: CAISESGTSGTTGELFF. CDR3 DNA sequence: TGTGCCATCAGTGAGTCGGGAACTAGCGGGACCACCGGGGAGCTGTTTTTT. The chain links TRBV10-3 to TRBJ2-2, with TRBD2 matching over 10 bases. Germline V gives CDR1 ENHRY, CDR2 SYGVKD. V gave up 0 bases and J gave up 4 bases; unmatched junction bases: 5. This CDR3 contains 17 residues.

The chain recombines TRBV28 with TRBJ1-2; 8 bases align to TRBD1. Trimming at V came to 6 bases and at J to 5 bases, leaving 5 bases not matched to a gene. CDR1 is MDHEN, CDR2 SYDVKM, per germline. The CDR3 runs 13 residues. CDR3 DNA: TGTGCCAGCAGCATACAGGGGGGATATGGCTACACCTTC. It specifies CASSIQGGYGYTF.